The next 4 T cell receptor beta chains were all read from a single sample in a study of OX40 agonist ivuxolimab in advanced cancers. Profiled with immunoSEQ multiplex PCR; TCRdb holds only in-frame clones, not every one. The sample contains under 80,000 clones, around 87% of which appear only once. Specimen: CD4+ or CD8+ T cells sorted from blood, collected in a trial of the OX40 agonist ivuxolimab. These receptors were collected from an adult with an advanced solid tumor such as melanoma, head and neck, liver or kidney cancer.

The CDR3 here is CASSRTGGERTEAFF. The CDR3 nucleotides are TGTGCCAGCTCAAGGACAGGGGGAGAGCGCACTGAAGCTTTCTTT. The chain carries TRBV18 and TRBJ1-1; 10 bases are shared with TRBD1. Germline V CDR1 and CDR2: KGHSH, LQKENI. CDR3 size: 15 residues. The trim removed 5 bases at V and 4 bases at J, leaving 7 bases unmatched.

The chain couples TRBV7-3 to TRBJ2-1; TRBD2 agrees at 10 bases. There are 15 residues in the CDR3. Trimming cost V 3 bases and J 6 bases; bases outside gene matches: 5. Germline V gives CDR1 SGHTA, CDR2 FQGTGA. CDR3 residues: CASSLGASGSNEQFF. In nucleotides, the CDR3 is TGTGCCAGCAGCTTGGGGGCTAGCGGGAGCAATGAGCAGTTCTTC.

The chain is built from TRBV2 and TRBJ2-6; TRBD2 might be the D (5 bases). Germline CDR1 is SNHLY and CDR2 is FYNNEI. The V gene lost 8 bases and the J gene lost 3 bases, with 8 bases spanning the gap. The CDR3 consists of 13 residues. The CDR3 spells CASGGGGANVLTF. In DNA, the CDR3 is TGTGCCAGCGGCGGAGGTGGGGCCAACGTCCTGACTTTC.

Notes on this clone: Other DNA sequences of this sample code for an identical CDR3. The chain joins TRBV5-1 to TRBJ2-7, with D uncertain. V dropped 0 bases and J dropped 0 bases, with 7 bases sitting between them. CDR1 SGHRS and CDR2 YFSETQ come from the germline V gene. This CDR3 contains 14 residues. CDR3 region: CASSLVGASYEQYF. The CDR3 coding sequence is TGCGCCAGCAGCTTGGTGGGTGCCTCCTACGAGCAGTACTTC. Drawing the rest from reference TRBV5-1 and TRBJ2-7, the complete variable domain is KAGVTQTPRYLIKTRGQQVTLSCSPISGHRSVSWYQQTPGQGLQFLFEYFSETQRNKGNFPGRFSGRQFSNSRSEMNVSTLELGDSALYLCASSLVGASYEQYFGPGTRLTVT.